Below are 30 T cell receptor beta chains sequenced from a single sample in a study of T cell responses to AZD1222 COVID-19 vaccine. TCRdb's copy holds only in-frame clones and misses some; the assay was immunoSEQ multiplex PCR. The table includes 100,000 or so clones, roughly 89% detected once. The source was peripheral blood, collected 28 days after the second AZD1222 dose. The receptors derive from an adult who received the AZD1222 COVID-19 vaccine.

Remarks on this clone: The junction departs from germline at one end; a sequencing error may be responsible. V usage is TRBV24-1 and J usage is TRBJ1-2; maybe TRBD1 (6 bases). CDR3 length: 12 residues. The germline V gene encodes CDR1 KGHDR and CDR2 SFDVKD. The CDR3 loop is CATSDSGRGPYF. DNA for the CDR3: TGTGCCACCAGTGATTCCGGACGGGGGCCCTACTTC.

This sequence joins TRBV5-4 and TRBJ2-5; D might be TRBD2 (5 bases). V was clipped by 2 bases and J by 1 base, with 12 bases between them. CDR1 SGHNT and CDR2 YYREEE come from the germline V gene (reference sequence). CDR3 length equals 15 residues. The CDR3 protein is CASSFIQAAQETQYF. The CDR3 DNA sequence: TGTGCCAGCAGCTTTATCCAAGCGGCCCAAGAGACCCAGTACTTC. The full variable domain, its missing parts supplied by reference TRBV5-4 and TRBJ2-5, is ETGVTQSPTHLIKTRGQQVTLRCSSQSGHNTVSWYQQALGQGPQFIFQYYREEENGRGNFPPRFSGLQFPNYSSELNVNALELDDSALYLCASSFIQAAQETQYFGPGTRLLVL.

The CDR3 DNA follows: TGCGCCAGCAGCTCAGGGGACTCTGGAAACACCATATATTTT. It specifies CASSSGDSGNTIYF. This chain connects TRBV5-1 to TRBJ1-3; D is perhaps TRBD1 (6 bases). The CDR3 contains 14 residues. V lost 3 bases to trimming and J lost 0 bases, with 7 bases between them. CDR1 is SGHRS and CDR2 is YFSETQ in the germline V gene. Full variable domain (missing parts from reference TRBV5-1 and TRBJ1-3): KAGVTQTPRYLIKTRGQQVTLSCSPISGHRSVSWYQQTPGQGLQFLFEYFSETQRNKGNFPGRFSGRQFSNSRSEMNVSTLELGDSALYLCASSSGDSGNTIYFGEGSWLTVV.

The chain links TRBV10-3 to TRBJ2-7; perhaps TRBD1 as D (6 bases). Looked up from germline, CDR1 is ENHRY and CDR2 is SYGVKD. The CDR3 covers 15 residues. V lost 6 bases to trimming and J lost 0 bases, with 15 bases between them. CDR3 DNA: TGTGCCATCAGGGATCCCGGGACATACTCCTACGAGCAGTACTTC. Protein product: CAIRDPGTYSYEQYF.

This chain connects TRBV19 to TRBJ2-1; TRBD2 matches at 7 bases. Germline CDR1 reads LNHDA; CDR2 reads SQIVND (reference sequence). V lost 6 bases to trimming and J lost 4 bases; unmatched junction nucleotides: 15. This CDR3 region has 17 residues. In nucleotides, the CDR3 is TGTGCCAGTAGCATAACCAGCGGGACCTCCCCATACAATGAGCAGTTCTTC. Translation: CASSITSGTSPYNEQFF.

V gene TRBV18 combines with J gene TRBJ2-2, with D unclear. Germline CDR1 reads KGHSH; CDR2 reads LQKENI. This CDR3 spans 14 amino acids. V lost 6 bases, J lost 5 bases, and 13 bases lay in between. The CDR3 spells CASSTSDGTGELFF. The CDR3 nucleotides are TGTGCCAGCTCTACTTCGGACGGGACCGGGGAGCTGTTTTTT.

V and J are TRBV5-4 and TRBJ2-2, with 9 positions matching TRBD2. CDR1 is SGHNT, CDR2 YYREEE, per germline (reference sequence). This CDR3 region has 16 residues. With 4 bases clipped from V and 6 bases from J, the junction kept 10 bases outside the gene matches. The CDR3 protein is CASSPGLARGAGELFF. The CDR3 region has the DNA TGTGCCAGCAGCCCTGGACTAGCGCGAGGGGCCGGGGAGCTGTTTTTT.

This clone was seen a handful of times. The V call is TRBV4-3, the J call TRBJ1-6; tentative D call: TRBD1 (6 bases). V was clipped by 0 bases and J by 7 bases, with 10 bases between them. This CDR3 is built from 15 residues. Germline lookup yields CDR1 LGHNA and CDR2 YSLEER. In DNA form, the CDR3 reads TGCGCCAGCAGCCAAGAGACGGGGGCAAATTCACCCCTCCACTTT. Protein product: CASSQETGANSPLHF.

This chain joins TRBV5-4 and TRBJ1-3; TRBD1 is a possible D gene (5 bases). Between the trimmed V and J ends, which lost 2 bases and 4 bases, there was a span of 16 bases. The CDR3 length is 16 residues. Per the germline V gene, CDR1 is SGHNT and CDR2 is YYREEE (reference sequence). CDR3: CASSFGAGVAGNTIYF. In DNA, the CDR3 is TGTGCCAGCAGCTTCGGTGCGGGGGTAGCAGGAAACACCATATATTTT.

The chain uses TRBV30 and TRBJ2-6; D possibly corresponds to TRBD2 (6 bases). The CDR3 runs to 14 residues. Trimming took 8 bases from V and 0 from J, leaving 11 bases between them. The germline CDR1 and CDR2 sequences are GTSNPN and SVGIG (reference sequence). The CDR3 DNA is TGTGCCGGAGCGGGTTTCTCTGGGGCCAACGTCCTGACTTTC. This codes for CAGAGFSGANVLTF.

The count of this clone is one. The gene calls are TRBV19 and TRBJ1-1; TRBD1 matches at 7 bases. The germline CDR1 and CDR2 sequences are LNHDA and SQIVND (reference sequence). This CDR3 is 14 amino acids long. Germline trimming cut 5 bases from V and 7 bases from J; bases unmatched to any gene: 10. This CDR3 reads CASSQTGLTGEAFF. The CDR3, as DNA: TGTGCCAGTAGTCAGACAGGGTTAACGGGTGAAGCTTTCTTT.

V and J are TRBV5-1 and TRBJ1-6; D call uncertain. V was pared by 4 bases and J by 4 bases, with 12 bases between. Looked up from germline, CDR1 is SGHRS and CDR2 is YFSETQ. The CDR3 is made up of 15 amino acids. The CDR3 coding sequence is TGCGCCAGCAGCCTCACCGGAGGTTATAATTCACCCCTCCACTTT. It yields the protein CASSLTGGYNSPLHF.

This clone was seen only once. The chain joins TRBV9 to TRBJ1-1, with TRBD1 identical over 7 bases. V lost 0 bases to trimming and J lost 2 bases; unmatched junction nucleotides: 4. CDR1 is SGDLS, CDR2 YYNGEE, per germline. The CDR3 extends over 15 amino acids. The chain's CDR3 is CASSVGGQINTEAFF. CDR3 nucleotides: TGTGCCAGCAGCGTAGGGGGACAGATAAACACTGAAGCTTTCTTT.

V and J are TRBV10-3 and TRBJ2-5; possible D gene TRBD1, 7 bases. The germline gives CDR1 ENHRY, CDR2 SYGVKD. CDR3 length: 15 amino acids. The V and J ends lost 0 bases and 2 bases respectively, with 10 bases between them. Written as DNA, the CDR3 is TGTGCCATCAGTGAGTCGGCAGGGGGGCAAGAGACCCAGTACTTC. The encoded protein is CAISESAGGQETQYF.

This chain uses TRBV19 with TRBJ2-3; 7 nucleotides line up with TRBD2. The germline gives CDR1 LNHDA, CDR2 SQIVND (reference sequence). V was clipped by 8 bases and J by 5 bases; unmatched bases: 4. The CDR3 is 12 residues long. This chain's CDR3 is CASRSGVDTQYF. CDR3 bases: TGTGCCAGTCGAAGCGGGGTAGATACGCAGTATTTT.

This chain links TRBV28 with TRBJ2-7, with 12 bases matching TRBD1. This CDR3 has 16 residues. J lost 5 bases, V lost 3 bases, and 8 bases had no gene match. Germline V CDR1 and CDR2: MDHEN, SYDVKM. CDR3 residues: CASSFVFGDRGHEQYF. The DNA for the CDR3 is TGTGCCAGCAGTTTCGTTTTTGGGGACAGGGGGCACGAGCAGTACTTC.

This clone was seen only a few times. V and J are TRBV7-9 and TRBJ2-3; TRBD1 might be the D (5 bases). CDR3 length: 15 amino acids. Germline V gene data show CDR1 as SEHNR and CDR2 as FQNEAQ (reference sequence). Trimming removed 1 base at V and 1 base at J, with 9 bases between. This CDR3 reads CASSLEGSGTDTQYF. CDR3 sequence (DNA): TGTGCCAGCAGCTTAGAGGGGTCCGGCACAGATACGCAGTATTTT. The variable domain in full, with the rest retrieved from reference TRBV7-9 and TRBJ2-3, is DTGVSQNPRHKITKRGQNVTFRCDPISEHNRLYWYRQTLGQGPEFLTYFQNEAQLEKSRLLSDRFSAERPKGSFSTLEIQRTEQGDSAMYLCASSLEGSGTDTQYFGPGTRLTVL.

The chain has TRBV3-1 (or the pseudogene TRBV3-2) and TRBJ1-5; D gene ambiguous. CDR1 and CDR2 (germline): LGHDT, YNNKEL (reference sequence). The ends were cut back, 1 base at V and 1 base at J, with 11 bases in the middle. This CDR3 is built from 16 residues. The CDR3, as DNA: TGTGCCAGCAGCCAAGGCTCGGCGATAAGCAATCAGCCCCAGCATTTT. The encoded protein is CASSQGSAISNQPQHF.

This clone was counted at least ten times. The J gene is TRBJ2-5, the V gene TRBV4-1; TRBD1 might be the D (5 bases). The germline V and J ends were trimmed by 0 bases and 3 bases, with 17 bases remaining between them. CDR1 is MGHRA, CDR2 YSYEKL, per germline. CDR3 length equals 17 residues. The CDR3 sequence is CASSQDLLGRGEETQYF. CDR3 bases: TGCGCCAGCAGCCAAGATCTTTTGGGAAGGGGCGAAGAGACCCAGTACTTC.

The chain has TRBV7-2 and TRBJ2-1; 8 bases fit TRBD1. The CDR3 contains 15 residues. The germline V gene encodes CDR1 SGHTA and CDR2 FQGNSA. Trimming removed 9 bases from V and 7 bases from J; junction bases left unmatched: 14. The CDR3 is CASRQGLVEWNEQFF. Written as DNA, the CDR3 is TGTGCCAGTAGACAGGGGCTCGTAGAATGGAATGAGCAGTTCTTC.

The V and J genes are TRBV5-5 and TRBJ2-5; D not resolved. Germline V CDR1 and CDR2: SGHKS, YYEKEE (reference sequence). V lost 2 bases and J 2 bases, leaving 4 bases between the germline ends. The CDR3 is made up of 12 amino acids. The CDR3 nucleotides read TGTGCCAGCAGCTTCCCTCAAGAGACCCAGTACTTC. The encoded protein is CASSFPQETQYF.

The chain couples TRBV2 to TRBJ2-7; a possible D gene is TRBD2 (6 bases). This CDR3 comprises 12 residues. V was shortened by 7 bases and J by 4 bases, with 11 bases between the two germline ends. Germline values: CDR1 SNHLY, CDR2 FYNNEI. The CDR3 nucleotides are TGTGCCAGCACTGGGACTTTATACGAGCAGTACTTC. This codes for CASTGTLYEQYF.

This chain connects TRBV28 to TRBJ1-1, with D possibly matching TRBD1 (6 bases). This CDR3 has 17 amino acids. The germline V gene has CDR1 MDHEN and CDR2 SYDVKM. Between the trimmed V and J ends, which lost 4 bases and 3 bases, there was a span of 21 bases. The CDR3 DNA reads as TGTGCCAGCAGTTCTGTAGGTGGGGGGCGCCTGGACACTGAAGCTTTCTTT. This encodes CASSSVGGGRLDTEAFF. Based on the CDR3 plus reference TRBV28 and TRBJ1-1, the full variable domain is DVKVTQSSRYLVKRTGEKVFLECVQDMDHENMFWYRQDPGLGLRLIYFSYDVKMKEKGDIPEGYSVSREKKERFSLILESASTNQTSMYLCASSSVGGGRLDTEAFFGQGTRLTVV.

J is TRBJ2-7 and V is TRBV6-2 or TRBV6-3; unclear D gene. The CDR3 is made up of 15 amino acids. The V gene lost 4 bases and the J gene lost 6 bases, with 19 bases spanning the gap. Germline V gene data show CDR1 as MNHEY and CDR2 as SVGEGT. The CDR3 sequence is CASSSNLTPRGEQYF. The CDR3 DNA follows: TGTGCCAGCAGTTCAAATCTAACCCCCCGTGGCGAGCAGTACTTC.

This chain joins TRBV5-1 and TRBJ2-7; no clear D. Between the trimmed V and J ends, which lost 2 bases and 2 bases, there was a span of 11 bases. The germline V gene encodes CDR1 SGHRS and CDR2 YFSETQ. The CDR3 extends over 14 amino acids. DNA for the CDR3: TGCGCCAGCAGCTTCGGGCAGGTCCCCTACGAGCAGTACTTC. Its translation: CASSFGQVPYEQYF. Using reference TRBV5-1 and TRBJ2-7 for the parts outside the CDR3, the full variable domain is KAGVTQTPRYLIKTRGQQVTLSCSPISGHRSVSWYQQTPGQGLQFLFEYFSETQRNKGNFPGRFSGRQFSNSRSEMNVSTLELGDSALYLCASSFGQVPYEQYFGPGTRLTVT.

This chain uses TRBV19 with TRBJ2-7; 11 nucleotides agree with TRBD2. Germline V gives CDR1 LNHDA, CDR2 SQIVND (reference sequence). V shed 5 bases and J 4 bases; nucleotides not matched to a gene: 7. CDR3 size: 15 residues. CDR3 region: CASSASGTSGYEQYF. The DNA of the CDR3 is TGTGCCAGTAGTGCCTCCGGGACTAGCGGATACGAGCAGTACTTC. Variable domain in full (rest from reference TRBV19 and TRBJ2-7): DGGITQSPKYLFRKEGQNVTLSCEQNLNHDAMYWYRQDPGQGLRLIYYSQIVNDFQKGDIAEGYSVSREKKESFPLTVTSAQKNPTAFYLCASSASGTSGYEQYFGPGTRLTVT.

J is TRBJ1-1 and V is TRBV5-5; D gene ambiguous. Trimming stripped 2 bases from V and 8 bases from J, with 10 bases between. Germline V gives CDR1 SGHKS, CDR2 YYEKEE (reference sequence). The CDR3 consists of 12 residues. The chain's CDR3 is CASSFSTWEAFF. The DNA for the CDR3 is TGTGCCAGCAGCTTCAGTACTTGGGAAGCTTTCTTT.

The chain combines TRBV6-2 or TRBV6-3 with TRBJ1-1, with a tentative D call TRBD1 (5 bases). The CDR3 covers 15 residues. Germline CDR1 is MNHEY and CDR2 is SVGEGT. V lost 2 bases to trimming and J lost 2 bases, with 12 bases between them. CDR3 amino acids: CASSYGGNRNTEAFF. CDR3 DNA sequence: TGTGCCAGCAGTTACGGGGGAAACCGTAACACTGAAGCTTTCTTT.

This clone was seen a few times. The rearrangement links TRBV18 to TRBJ2-7; perhaps D is TRBD1 or TRBD2 (5 bases each). This CDR3 is built from 14 residues. The germline gives CDR1 KGHSH, CDR2 LQKENI. Trimming stripped 6 bases from V and 4 bases from J, with 16 bases between. The CDR3 protein is CASSPQGRAYEQYF. CDR3 in DNA: TGTGCCAGCTCGCCCCAGGGACGGGCATACGAGCAGTACTTC.

CDR3 in DNA: TGCGCCAGCAGCCGTCACAGGGGAGGGGGTAACTATGGCTACACCTTC. It specifies CASSRHRGGGNYGYTF. The V and J genes are TRBV4-3 and TRBJ1-2, with 7 bases aligning to TRBD1. CDR3 length: 16 amino acids. Germline CDR1 and CDR2: LGHNA and YSLEER. V dropped 4 bases and J dropped 1; count of bases not matched to a gene: 9.